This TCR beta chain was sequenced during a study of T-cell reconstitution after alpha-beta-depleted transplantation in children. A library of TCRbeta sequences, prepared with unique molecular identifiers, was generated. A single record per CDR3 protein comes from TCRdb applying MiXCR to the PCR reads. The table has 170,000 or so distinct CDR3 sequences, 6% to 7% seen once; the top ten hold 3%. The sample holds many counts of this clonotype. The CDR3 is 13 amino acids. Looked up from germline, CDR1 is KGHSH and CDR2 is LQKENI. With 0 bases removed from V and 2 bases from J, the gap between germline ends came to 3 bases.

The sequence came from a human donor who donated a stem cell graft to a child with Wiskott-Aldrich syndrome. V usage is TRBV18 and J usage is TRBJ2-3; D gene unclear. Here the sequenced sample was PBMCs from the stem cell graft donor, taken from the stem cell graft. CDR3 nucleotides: TGTGCCAGCTCACCACCGAACACAGATACGCAGTATTTT. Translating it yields CASSPPNTDTQYF.